This T cell receptor beta chain originates from a study of blood T cell repertoires in COVID-19. Study summary: Sources were T cells, B-cell-depleted T cells, or PBMCs; the material itself was cDNA or gDNA.

The length of the CDR3 is 17 residues. The germline CDR1 and CDR2 sequences are SGHRS and YFSETQ. J lost 0 bases, V lost 4 bases, and 4 bases had no gene match. Sequencing was performed with immunoSEQ multiplex PCR; in TCRdb, only in-frame clones are kept and a portion is missing. The sample shows about 70,000 clones, under 90% of them seen only once. J is TRBJ2-1 and V is TRBV5-1; 13 nucleotides match TRBD2. Sequencing used peripheral blood. The sequence was collected from a man aged 70 or older who had recovered from COVID-19. Here the CDR3 reads CASSPGTSGNSYNEQFF. The CDR3 DNA reads TGCGCCAGCAGCCCTGGGACTAGCGGGAACTCCTACAATGAGCAGTTCTTC.